This T cell receptor beta chain is drawn from a study of monozygotic twins with inflammatory bowel disease. Broader study findings: The study found lower TCRbeta diversity (inverse Simpson) in IBD patients than in healthy co-twins. Differing T cell subtypes remained indistinguishable.

Germline loops: CDR1 SGHTA, CDR2 FQGNSA. This CDR3 is 16 amino acids long. Of note for this clonotype: Its antigen is currently unknown.

TCRdb re-called the 5' RACE reads; one entry per CDR3 protein, DNA not given. The sample data list some 400,000 distinct CDR3 sequences. The authors isolated total RNA from whole blood without sorting T cells. The receptor comes from a human donor with ulcerative colitis or Crohn's disease, or a healthy co-twin of an affected twin (not recorded which). The chain links TRBV7-2 to TRBJ2-1; with no DNA, the TCRdb D assignment of TRBD1 cannot be verified. The sample comprised blood. CDR3: CASSLAGGLTYNEQFF.